The source of this TCR beta chain is a study of OX40 agonist ivuxolimab in advanced cancers. Points on this clone: Its antigen is as yet unknown.

Study-wide points: Circulating CD4+ and CD8+ T cells showed clonal expansion by week 6 at 0.1 to 3.0 mg/kg.

CDR1 is SGHKS, CDR2 YYEKEE, per germline (reference sequence). This CDR3 is built from 14 residues. The ends were cut back, 0 bases at V and 3 bases at J, with 10 bases in the middle. TCRdb's copy holds only in-frame clones and misses some; the assay was immunoSEQ multiplex PCR. Of roughly 45,000 clones listed, about three quarters are singletons. This specimen was CD4+ or CD8+ T cells sorted from blood, taken in a trial of the OX40 agonist ivuxolimab. The receptor was derived from an adult with an advanced solid tumor such as melanoma, head and neck, liver or kidney cancer. The rearrangement links TRBV5-5 to TRBJ2-7; D gene ambiguous. CDR3: CASSLGLSGYEQYF. CDR3 coding DNA: TGTGCCAGCAGCTTGGGCTTATCGGGCTACGAGCAGTACTTC.